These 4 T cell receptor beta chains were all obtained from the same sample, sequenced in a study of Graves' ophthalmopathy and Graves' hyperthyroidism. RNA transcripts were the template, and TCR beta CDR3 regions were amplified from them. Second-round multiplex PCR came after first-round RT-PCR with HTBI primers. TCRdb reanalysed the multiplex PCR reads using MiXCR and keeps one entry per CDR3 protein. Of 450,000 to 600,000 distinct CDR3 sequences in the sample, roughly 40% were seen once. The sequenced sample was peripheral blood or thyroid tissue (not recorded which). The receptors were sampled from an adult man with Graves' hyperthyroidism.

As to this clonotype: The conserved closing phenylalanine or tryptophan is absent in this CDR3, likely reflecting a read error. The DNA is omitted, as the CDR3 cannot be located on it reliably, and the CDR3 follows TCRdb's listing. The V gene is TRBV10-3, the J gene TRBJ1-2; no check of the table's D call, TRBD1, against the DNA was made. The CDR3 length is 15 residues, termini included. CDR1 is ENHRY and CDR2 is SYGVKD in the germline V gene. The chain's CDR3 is CAISESGQRIYGYAL.

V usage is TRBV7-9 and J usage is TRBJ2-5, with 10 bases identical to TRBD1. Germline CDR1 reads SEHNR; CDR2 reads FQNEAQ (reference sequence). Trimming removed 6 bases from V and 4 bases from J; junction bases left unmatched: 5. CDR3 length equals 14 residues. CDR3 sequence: CASSHRQGAETQYF. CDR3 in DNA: TGTGCCAGCAGTCATCGACAGGGGGCAGAGACCCAGTACTTC.

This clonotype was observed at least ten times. The CDR3 loop reads CASTKGREKLFF. The CDR3 coding sequence is TGTGCCAGCACGAAGGGTCGTGAAAAACTGTTTTTT. The genes are TRBV7-2 and TRBJ1-4, with unresolved D. This CDR3 spans 12 amino acids. Germline V gene data show CDR1 as SGHTA and CDR2 as FQGNSA. Deletions cut 7 bases from V and 7 bases from J, with 10 bases between. Together with reference TRBV7-2 and TRBJ1-4, the CDR3 gives the full variable domain: GAGVSQSPSNKVTEKGKDVELRCDPISGHTALYWYRQSLGQGLEFLIYFQGNSAPDKSGLPSDRFSAERTGGSVSTLTIQRTQQEDSAVYLCASTKGREKLFFGSGTQLSVL.

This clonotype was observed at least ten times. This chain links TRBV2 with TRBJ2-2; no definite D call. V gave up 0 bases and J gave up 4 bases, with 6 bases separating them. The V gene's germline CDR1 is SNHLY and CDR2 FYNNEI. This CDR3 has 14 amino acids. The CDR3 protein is CASSEAQITGELFF. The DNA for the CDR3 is TGTGCCAGCAGTGAAGCGCAGATCACCGGGGAGCTGTTTTTT.